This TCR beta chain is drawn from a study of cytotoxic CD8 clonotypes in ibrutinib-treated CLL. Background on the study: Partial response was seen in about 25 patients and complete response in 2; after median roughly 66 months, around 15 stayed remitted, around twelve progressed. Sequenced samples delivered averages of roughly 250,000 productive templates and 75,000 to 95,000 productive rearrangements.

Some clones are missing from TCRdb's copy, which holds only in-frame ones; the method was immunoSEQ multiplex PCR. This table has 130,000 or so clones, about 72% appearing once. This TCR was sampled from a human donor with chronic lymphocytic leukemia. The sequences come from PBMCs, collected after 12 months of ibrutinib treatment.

CDR3 coding DNA: TGTGCCAGTACAAAAGGGGACAGGAAAACCGGGGAGCTGTTTTTT. Residues: CASTKGDRKTGELFF. The V gene is TRBV19, the J gene TRBJ2-2, with 8 bases matching TRBD1. Losses at the gene ends were 7 bases for V and 5 bases for J; bases not matched to a gene: 9. The CDR3 runs to 15 residues. CDR1 and CDR2 from the germline V gene are LNHDA and SQIVND (reference sequence).